The T cell receptor beta chain described here comes from a study of T cell changes during pregnancy in multiple sclerosis. This clone has a single count. The ends were cut back, 5 bases at V and 1 base at J, with 23 bases in the middle. Germline CDR1 is SNHLY and CDR2 is FYNNEI. The CDR3 has 19 amino acids. TCRdb's table, derived via immunoSEQ multiplex PCR, lists solely in-frame clones and lacks some. Here the sample spans about 36,000 clones, 85% to 95% being singletons. Sequencing input: PBMCs (not recorded whether the cells were cultured). The TCR comes from a female donor with multiple sclerosis, enrolled in a pregnancy study. The rearrangement links TRBV2 to TRBJ2-2, with D perhaps TRBD1 (6 bases). The chain's CDR3 is CASSHQPGQTRLNTGELFF. CDR3 sequence (DNA): TGTGCCAGCAGTCATCAACCGGGACAAACTCGATTGAACACCGGGGAGCTGTTTTTT. Supplemented by reference TRBV2 and TRBJ2-2, the full variable domain reads EPEVTQTPSHQVTQMGQEVILRCVPISNHLYFYWYRQILGQKVEFLVSFYNNEISEKSEIFDDQFSVERPDGSNFTLKIRSTKLEDSAMYFCASSHQPGQTRLNTGELFFGEGSRLTVL.